The following is a TCR beta chain sequence with its context. The sample originates from a study of blood T cell repertoires in COVID-19. Sequencing used immunoSEQ multiplex PCR; TCRdb keeps in-frame clones, though not all of them. The table lists a few hundred thousand clones, about 90% of them singletons. CDR3 size: 15 residues. V was cut by 5 bases and J by 0 bases, with 11 bases left in between. Germline CDR1 and CDR2: SNHLY and FYNNEI. The sequence was obtained from a woman aged 30 to 39 with COVID-19, enrolled during active disease. Sample: peripheral blood. The chain joins TRBV2 to TRBJ1-3, with a weak D call TRBD1 (6 bases). CDR3: CASSTDRISGNTIYF. In DNA, the CDR3 is TGTGCCAGCAGTACCGACAGGATCTCTGGAAACACCATATATTTT.